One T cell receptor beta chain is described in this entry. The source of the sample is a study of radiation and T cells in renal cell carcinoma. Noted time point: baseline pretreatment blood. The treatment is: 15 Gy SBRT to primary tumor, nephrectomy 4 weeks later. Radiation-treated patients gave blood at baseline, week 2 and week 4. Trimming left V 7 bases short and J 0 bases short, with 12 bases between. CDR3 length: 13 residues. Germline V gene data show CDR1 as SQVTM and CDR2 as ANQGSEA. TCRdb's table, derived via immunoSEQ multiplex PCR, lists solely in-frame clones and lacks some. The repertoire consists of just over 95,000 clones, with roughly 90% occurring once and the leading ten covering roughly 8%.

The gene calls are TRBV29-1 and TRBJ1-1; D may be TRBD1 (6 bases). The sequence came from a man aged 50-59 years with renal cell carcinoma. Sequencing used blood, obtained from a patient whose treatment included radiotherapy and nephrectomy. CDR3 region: CSARDTLNTEAFF. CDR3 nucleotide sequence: TGCAGCGCCAGGGACACCTTGAACACTGAAGCTTTCTTT.